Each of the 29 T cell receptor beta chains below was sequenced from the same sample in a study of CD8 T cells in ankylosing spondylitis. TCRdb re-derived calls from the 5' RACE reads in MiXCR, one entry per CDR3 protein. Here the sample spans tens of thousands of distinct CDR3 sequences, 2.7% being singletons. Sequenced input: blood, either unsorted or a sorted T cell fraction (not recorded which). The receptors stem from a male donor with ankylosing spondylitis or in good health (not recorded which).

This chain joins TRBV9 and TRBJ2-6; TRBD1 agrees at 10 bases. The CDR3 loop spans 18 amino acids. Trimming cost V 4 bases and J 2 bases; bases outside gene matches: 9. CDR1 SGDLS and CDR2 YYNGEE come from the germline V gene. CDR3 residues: CASSIPGQGQPGANVLTF. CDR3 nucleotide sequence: TGTGCCAGCAGCATTCCGGGACAGGGGCAACCTGGGGCCAACGTCCTGACTTTC. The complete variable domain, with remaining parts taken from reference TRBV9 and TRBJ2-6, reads DSGVTQTPKHLITATGQRVTLRCSPRSGDLSVYWYQQSLDQGLQFLIQYYNGEERAKGNILERFSAQQFPDLHSELNLSSLELGDSALYFCASSIPGQGQPGANVLTFGAGSRLTVL.

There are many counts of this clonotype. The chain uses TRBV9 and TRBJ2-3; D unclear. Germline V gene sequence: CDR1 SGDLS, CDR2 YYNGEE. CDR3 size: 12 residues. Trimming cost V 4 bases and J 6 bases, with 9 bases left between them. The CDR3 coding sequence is TGTGCCAGCAGCCCCCAGGTGGATACGCAGTATTTT. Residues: CASSPQVDTQYF.

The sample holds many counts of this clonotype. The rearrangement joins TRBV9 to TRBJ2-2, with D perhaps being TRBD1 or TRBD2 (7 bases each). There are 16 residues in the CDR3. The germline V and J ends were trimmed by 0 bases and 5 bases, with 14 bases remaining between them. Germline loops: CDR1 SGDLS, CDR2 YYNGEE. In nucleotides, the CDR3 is TGTGCCAGCAGCGTAGTGCCCAGGGGGGGAACCGGGGAGCTGTTTTTT. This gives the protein CASSVVPRGGTGELFF.

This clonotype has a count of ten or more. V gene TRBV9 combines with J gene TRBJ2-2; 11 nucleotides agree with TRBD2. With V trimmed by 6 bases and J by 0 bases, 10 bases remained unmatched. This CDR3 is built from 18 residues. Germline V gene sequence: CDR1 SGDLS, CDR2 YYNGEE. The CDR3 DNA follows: TGTGCCAGCACCCGAGGGGTTAGCGGGAGGGCGAACACCGGGGAGCTGTTTTTT. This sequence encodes CASTRGVSGRANTGELFF.

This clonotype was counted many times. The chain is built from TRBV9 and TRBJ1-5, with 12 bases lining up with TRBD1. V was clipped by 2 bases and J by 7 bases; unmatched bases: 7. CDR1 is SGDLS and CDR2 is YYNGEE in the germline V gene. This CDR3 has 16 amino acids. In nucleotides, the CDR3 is TGTGCCAGCAGCGTTGGGGGACAGGGGGCAAGGCAGCCCCAGCATTTT. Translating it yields CASSVGGQGARQPQHF.

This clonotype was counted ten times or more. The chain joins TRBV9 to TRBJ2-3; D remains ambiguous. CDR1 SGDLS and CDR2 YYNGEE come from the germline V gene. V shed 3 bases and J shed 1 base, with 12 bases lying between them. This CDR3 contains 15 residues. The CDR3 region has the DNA TGTGCCAGCAGCGGGGCAGGTGGGGGCACAGATACGCAGTATTTT. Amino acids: CASSGAGGGTDTQYF.

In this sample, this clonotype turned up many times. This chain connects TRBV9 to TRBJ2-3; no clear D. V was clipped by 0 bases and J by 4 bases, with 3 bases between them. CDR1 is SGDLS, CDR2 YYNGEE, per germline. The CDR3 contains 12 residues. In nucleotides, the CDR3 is TGTGCCAGCAGCGTAGTGTCAGATACGCAGTATTTT. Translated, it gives CASSVVSDTQYF.

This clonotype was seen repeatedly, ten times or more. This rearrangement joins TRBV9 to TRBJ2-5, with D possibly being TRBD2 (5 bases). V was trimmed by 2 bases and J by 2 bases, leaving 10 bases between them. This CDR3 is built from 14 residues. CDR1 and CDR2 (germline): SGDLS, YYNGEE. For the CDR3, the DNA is TGTGCCAGCAGCGTCCGGGGATCACAAGAGACCCAGTACTTC. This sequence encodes CASSVRGSQETQYF.

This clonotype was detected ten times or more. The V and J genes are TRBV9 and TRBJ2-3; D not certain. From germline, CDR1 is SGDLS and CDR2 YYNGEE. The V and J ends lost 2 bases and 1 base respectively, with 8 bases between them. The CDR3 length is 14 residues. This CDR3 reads CASSVMSGTDTQYF. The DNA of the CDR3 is TGTGCCAGCAGCGTTATGAGCGGCACAGATACGCAGTATTTT.

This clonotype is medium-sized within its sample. The CDR3 sequence: CASGARTVYNEQFF. CDR3 DNA sequence: TGTGCCAGCGGGGCTCGGACGGTTTACAATGAGCAGTTCTTC. The chain employs TRBV11-3 and TRBJ2-1, with a possible D match to TRBD1 (5 bases). Germline-derived CDR1 and CDR2 are SGHNT and YENEEA. The CDR3 has 14 amino acids. Trimming stripped 8 bases from V and 4 bases from J, with 15 bases between.

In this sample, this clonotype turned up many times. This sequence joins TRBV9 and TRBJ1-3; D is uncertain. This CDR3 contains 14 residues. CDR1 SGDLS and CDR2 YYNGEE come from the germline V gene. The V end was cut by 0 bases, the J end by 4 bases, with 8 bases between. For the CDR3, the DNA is TGTGCCAGCAGCGTAGCTTCGCAAGGAAACACCATATATTTT. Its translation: CASSVASQGNTIYF. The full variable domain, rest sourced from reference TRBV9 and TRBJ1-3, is DSGVTQTPKHLITATGQRVTLRCSPRSGDLSVYWYQQSLDQGLQFLIQYYNGEERAKGNILERFSAQQFPDLHSELNLSSLELGDSALYFCASSVASQGNTIYFGEGSWLTVV.

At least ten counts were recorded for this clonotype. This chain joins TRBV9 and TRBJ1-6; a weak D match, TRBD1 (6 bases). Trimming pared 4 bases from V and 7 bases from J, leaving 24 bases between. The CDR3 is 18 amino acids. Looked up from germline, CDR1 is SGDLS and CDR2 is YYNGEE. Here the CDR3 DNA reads TGTGCCAGCAGCTCCGATCCGAGGGGGGCATCCCCCAATTCACCCCTCCACTTT. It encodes CASSSDPRGASPNSPLHF.

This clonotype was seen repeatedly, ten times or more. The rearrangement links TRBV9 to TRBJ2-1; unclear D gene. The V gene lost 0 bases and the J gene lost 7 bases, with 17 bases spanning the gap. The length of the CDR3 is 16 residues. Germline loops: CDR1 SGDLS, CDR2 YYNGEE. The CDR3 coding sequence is TGTGCCAGCAGCGTAGGTCCAGCGAATGGGCCAAATGAGCAGTTCTTC. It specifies CASSVGPANGPNEQFF.

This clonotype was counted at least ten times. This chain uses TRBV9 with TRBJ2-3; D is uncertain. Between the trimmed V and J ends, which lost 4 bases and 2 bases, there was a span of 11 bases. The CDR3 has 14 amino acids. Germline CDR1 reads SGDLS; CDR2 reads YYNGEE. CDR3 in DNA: TGTGCCAGCAGCTTCCTCTCCCCCACAGATACGCAGTATTTT. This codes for CASSFLSPTDTQYF. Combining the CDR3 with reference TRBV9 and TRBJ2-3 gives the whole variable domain DSGVTQTPKHLITATGQRVTLRCSPRSGDLSVYWYQQSLDQGLQFLIQYYNGEERAKGNILERFSAQQFPDLHSELNLSSLELGDSALYFCASSFLSPTDTQYFGPGTRLTVL.

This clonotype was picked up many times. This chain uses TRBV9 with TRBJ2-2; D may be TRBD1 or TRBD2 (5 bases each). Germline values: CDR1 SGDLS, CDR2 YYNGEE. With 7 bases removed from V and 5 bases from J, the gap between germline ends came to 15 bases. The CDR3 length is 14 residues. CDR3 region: CASSTGAFTGELFF. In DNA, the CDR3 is TGTGCCAGCTCTACCGGGGCGTTTACCGGGGAGCTGTTTTTT.

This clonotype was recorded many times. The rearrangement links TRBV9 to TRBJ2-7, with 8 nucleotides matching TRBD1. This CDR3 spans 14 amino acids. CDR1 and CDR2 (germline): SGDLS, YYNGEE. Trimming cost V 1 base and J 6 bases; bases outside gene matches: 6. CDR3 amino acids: CASSVQPGTGEQYF. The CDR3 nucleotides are TGTGCCAGCAGCGTACAACCCGGGACAGGCGAGCAGTACTTC.

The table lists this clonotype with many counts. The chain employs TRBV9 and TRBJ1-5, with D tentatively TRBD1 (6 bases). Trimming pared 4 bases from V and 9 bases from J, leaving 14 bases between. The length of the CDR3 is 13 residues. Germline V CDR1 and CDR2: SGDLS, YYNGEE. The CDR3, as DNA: TGTGCCAGCAGCCTCGGGGGGCCCTGGCCCCAGCATTTT. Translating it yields CASSLGGPWPQHF.

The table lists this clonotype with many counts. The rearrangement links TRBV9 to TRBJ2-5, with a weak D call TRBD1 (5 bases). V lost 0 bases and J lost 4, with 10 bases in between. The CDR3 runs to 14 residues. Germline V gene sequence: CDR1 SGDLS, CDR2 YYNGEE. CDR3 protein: CASSVGAGLETQYF. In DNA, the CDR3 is TGTGCCAGCAGCGTAGGGGCAGGGCTAGAGACCCAGTACTTC.

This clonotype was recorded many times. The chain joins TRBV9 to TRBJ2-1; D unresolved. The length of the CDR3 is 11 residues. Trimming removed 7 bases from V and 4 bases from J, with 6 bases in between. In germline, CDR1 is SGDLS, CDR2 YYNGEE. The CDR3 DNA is TGTGCCAGCGGAGTTTACAATGAGCAGTTCTTC. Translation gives CASGVYNEQFF.

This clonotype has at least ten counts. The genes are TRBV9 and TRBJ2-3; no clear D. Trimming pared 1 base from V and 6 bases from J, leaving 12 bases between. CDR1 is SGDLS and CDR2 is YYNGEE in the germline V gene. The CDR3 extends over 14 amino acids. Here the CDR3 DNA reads TGTGCCAGCAGCGTATCCAGCGAGAGGGATACGCAGTATTTT. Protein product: CASSVSSERDTQYF.

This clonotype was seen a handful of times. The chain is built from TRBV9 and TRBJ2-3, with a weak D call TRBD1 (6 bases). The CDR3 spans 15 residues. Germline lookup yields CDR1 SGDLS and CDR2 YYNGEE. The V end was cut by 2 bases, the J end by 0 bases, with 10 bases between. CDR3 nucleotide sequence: TGTGCCAGCAGCGTGGACAGATCTAGCACAGATACGCAGTATTTT. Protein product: CASSVDRSSTDTQYF.

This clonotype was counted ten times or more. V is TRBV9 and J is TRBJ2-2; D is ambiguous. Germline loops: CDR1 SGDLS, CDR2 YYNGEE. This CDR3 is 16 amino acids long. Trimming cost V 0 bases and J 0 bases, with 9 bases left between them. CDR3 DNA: TGTGCCAGCAGCGTAGGAGAGTTCGCGAACACCGGGGAGCTGTTTTTT. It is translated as CASSVGEFANTGELFF.

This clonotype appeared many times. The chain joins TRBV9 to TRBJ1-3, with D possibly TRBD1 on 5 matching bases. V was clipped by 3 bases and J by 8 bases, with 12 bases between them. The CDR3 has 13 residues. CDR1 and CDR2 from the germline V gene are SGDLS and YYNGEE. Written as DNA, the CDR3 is TGTGCCAGCAGCGCCGGGACGCAGGACACCATATATTTT. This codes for CASSAGTQDTIYF. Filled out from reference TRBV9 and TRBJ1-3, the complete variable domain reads DSGVTQTPKHLITATGQRVTLRCSPRSGDLSVYWYQQSLDQGLQFLIQYYNGEERAKGNILERFSAQQFPDLHSELNLSSLELGDSALYFCASSAGTQDTIYFGEGSWLTVV.

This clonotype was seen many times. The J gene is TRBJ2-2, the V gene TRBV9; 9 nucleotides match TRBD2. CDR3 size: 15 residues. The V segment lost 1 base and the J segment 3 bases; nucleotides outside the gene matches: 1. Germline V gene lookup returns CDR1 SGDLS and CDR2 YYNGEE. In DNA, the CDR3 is TGTGCCAGCAGCGTAACTAGCGGGTACACCGGGGAGCTGTTTTTT. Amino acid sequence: CASSVTSGYTGELFF.

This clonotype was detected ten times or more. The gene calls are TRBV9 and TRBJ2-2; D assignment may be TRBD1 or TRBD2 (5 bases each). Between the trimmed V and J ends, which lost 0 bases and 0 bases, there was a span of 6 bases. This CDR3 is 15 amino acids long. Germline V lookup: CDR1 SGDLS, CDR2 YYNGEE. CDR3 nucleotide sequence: TGTGCCAGCAGCGTAGCGGGACCGAACACCGGGGAGCTGTTTTTT. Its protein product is CASSVAGPNTGELFF.

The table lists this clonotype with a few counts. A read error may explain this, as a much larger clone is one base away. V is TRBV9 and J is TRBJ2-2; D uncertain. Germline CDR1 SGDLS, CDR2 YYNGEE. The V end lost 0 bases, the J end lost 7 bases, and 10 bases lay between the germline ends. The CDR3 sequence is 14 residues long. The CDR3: CASSVGSVVGELFF. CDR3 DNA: TGTGCCAGCAGCGTAGGAAGCGTGGTCGGGGAGCTGTTTTTT.

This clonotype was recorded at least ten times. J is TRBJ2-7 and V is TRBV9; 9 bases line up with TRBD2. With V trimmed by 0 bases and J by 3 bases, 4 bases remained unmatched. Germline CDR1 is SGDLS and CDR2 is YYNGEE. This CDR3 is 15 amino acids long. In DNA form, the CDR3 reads TGTGCCAGCAGCGTAGAGCTAGCGGGATACTACGAGCAGTACTTC. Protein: CASSVELAGYYEQYF. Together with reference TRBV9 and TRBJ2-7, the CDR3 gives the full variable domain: DSGVTQTPKHLITATGQRVTLRCSPRSGDLSVYWYQQSLDQGLQFLIQYYNGEERAKGNILERFSAQQFPDLHSELNLSSLELGDSALYFCASSVELAGYYEQYFGPGTRLTVT.

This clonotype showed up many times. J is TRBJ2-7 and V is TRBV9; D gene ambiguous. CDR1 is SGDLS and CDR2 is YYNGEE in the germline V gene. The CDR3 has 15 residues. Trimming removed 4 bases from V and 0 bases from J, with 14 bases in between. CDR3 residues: CASSPQVLPSYEQYF. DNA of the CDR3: TGTGCCAGCAGCCCTCAGGTTCTTCCCTCCTACGAGCAGTACTTC. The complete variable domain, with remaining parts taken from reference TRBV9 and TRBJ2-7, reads DSGVTQTPKHLITATGQRVTLRCSPRSGDLSVYWYQQSLDQGLQFLIQYYNGEERAKGNILERFSAQQFPDLHSELNLSSLELGDSALYFCASSPQVLPSYEQYFGPGTRLTVT.

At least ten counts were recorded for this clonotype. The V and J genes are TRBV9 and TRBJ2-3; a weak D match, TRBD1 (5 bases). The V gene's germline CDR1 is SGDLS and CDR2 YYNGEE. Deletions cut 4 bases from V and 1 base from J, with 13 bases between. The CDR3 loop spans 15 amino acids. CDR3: CASSPDSSGTDTQYF. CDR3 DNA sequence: TGTGCCAGCAGCCCAGACAGCTCGGGCACAGATACGCAGTATTTT. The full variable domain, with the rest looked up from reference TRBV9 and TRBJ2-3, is DSGVTQTPKHLITATGQRVTLRCSPRSGDLSVYWYQQSLDQGLQFLIQYYNGEERAKGNILERFSAQQFPDLHSELNLSSLELGDSALYFCASSPDSSGTDTQYFGPGTRLTVL.